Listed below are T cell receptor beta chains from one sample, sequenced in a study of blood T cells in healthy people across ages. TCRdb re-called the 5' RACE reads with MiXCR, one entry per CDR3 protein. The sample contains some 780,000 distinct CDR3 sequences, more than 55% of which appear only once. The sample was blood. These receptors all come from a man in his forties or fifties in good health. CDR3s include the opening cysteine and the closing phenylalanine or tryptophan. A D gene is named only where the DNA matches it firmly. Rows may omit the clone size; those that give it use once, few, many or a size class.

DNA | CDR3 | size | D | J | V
TGTGCCAGCAGTTCTCGGATCTCGGGCCAAGATGGCTACACCTTC | CASSSRISGQDGYTF | - | - | TRBJ1-2 | TRBV28
TGCAGCGTTAAACAGGAAGACGATTCACCCCTCCACTTT | CSVKQEDDSPLHF | - | - | TRBJ1-6 | TRBV29-1
TGTGCCAGCAGCGTAGGGGCTAGCGCAGTCGAGCAGTACTTC | CASSVGASAVEQYF | once | - | TRBJ2-7 | TRBV9
TGTGCCAGCCACAGGGAACGCAATCAGCCCCAGCATTTT | CASHRERNQPQHF | - | - | TRBJ1-5 | TRBV18
TGTGCCAGCAGATCAACCGGGGGCGAGCAGTACTTC | CASRSTGGEQYF | - | - | TRBJ2-7 | TRBV7-9
TGTGCCAGCAGTCCTCTTACCTCCTACAATGAGCAGTTCTTC | CASSPLTSYNEQFF | few | - | TRBJ2-1 | TRBV28
TGTGCCACCAGTGACCCCGGTCTGGACATTTACACAGATACGCAGTATTTT | CATSDPGLDIYTDTQYF | - | - | TRBJ2-3 | TRBV24-1
TGCAGTGCCATAGATGGGACAGGGGCAGGCTATGGCTACACCTTC | CSAIDGTGAGYGYTF | - | TRBD1 | TRBJ1-2 | TRBV20-1
TGTGCCAGCTCTCCGCTTATACAGACTACCTACAATGAGCAGTTCTTC | CASSPLIQTTYNEQFF | - | - | TRBJ2-1 | TRBV9
TGCAGTGCTGACTTAGCGGGAACCTACGAGCAGTACTTC | CSADLAGTYEQYF | - | TRBD2 | TRBJ2-7 | TRBV20-1
TGTGCCAGCAGCTTGGCTCCTCCGGGACAGGGAAACGAGCAGTACTTC | CASSLAPPGQGNEQYF | - | TRBD1 | TRBJ2-7 | TRBV5-5
TGTGCCAGCAGCCAAGATCGCAATGAGCAGTTCTTC | CASSQDRNEQFF | few | - | TRBJ2-1 | TRBV4-2
TGTGCCAGCAGTCCACGGGACAGATCAAACACCATATATTTT | CASSPRDRSNTIYF | - | TRBD1 | TRBJ1-3 | TRBV6-1
TGCGCCAGCAGCCAAGGAAACAGAATGGGTGAGCAGTACTTC | CASSQGNRMGEQYF | once | - | TRBJ2-5 | TRBV4-1
TGTGCCAGCCATCTTGAGTCTTCCGAAGCTTTCTTT | CASHLESSEAFF | - | - | TRBJ1-1 | TRBV7-9
TGCGCCAGCAGCTTGGGGGACAGGACCTCTGGGGCCAACGCCCTGACTTTC | CASSLGDRTSGANALTF | - | TRBD1 | TRBJ2-6 | TRBV5-1
TGTGCCAGCAGCCACGGACCGGGCAGCCTATCCTACAATGAGCAGTTCTTC | CASSHGPGSLSYNEQFF | - | - | TRBJ2-1 | TRBV28
TGTGCCATCAGCGCAGGGGAGGGCAATCAGCCCCAGCATTTT | CAISAGEGNQPQHF | - | - | TRBJ1-5 | TRBV10-3
TGTGCCAGTAGTATTGGCCTAAGCCAAGAGACCCAGTACTTC | CASSIGLSQETQYF | - | - | TRBJ2-5 | TRBV19
TGTGCCAGCAGGGGAAAGGGCAGGGCCTACGAGCAGTACTTC | CASRGKGRAYEQYF | - | - | TRBJ2-7 | TRBV5-6
TGTGCCAGCAGTTTGGGCATCGGCGCAGGGGGCTCTCAGCAGTACTTC | CASSLGIGAGGSQQYF | few | TRBD1 | TRBJ2-7 | TRBV12-3/TRBV12-4
TGTGCCATAGCGGGGTACGGGAAGGAAGCTTTCTTT | CAIAGYGKEAFF | - | - | TRBJ1-1 | TRBV2
TGTGCCAGCAGTTTAGAGGGGACAGGGACGCTCCTCTCTGGGGCCAACGTCCTGACTTTC | CASSLEGTGTLLSGANVLTF | - | TRBD1 | TRBJ2-6 | TRBV12-3/TRBV12-4
TGTGCCAGCAACCTTGGGCTTCTTGAGACCCAGTACTTC | CASNLGLLETQYF | - | - | TRBJ2-5 | TRBV6-2/TRBV6-3
TGCAGCGCAAGGACTAGCGGGAGTTCCTACGAGCAGTACTTC | CSARTSGSSYEQYF | - | TRBD2 | TRBJ2-7 | TRBV29-1
TGTGCCAGCAGCTTAGCCAGGGTGAGCTCCTACAATGAGCAGTTCTTC | CASSLARVSSYNEQFF | - | - | TRBJ2-1 | TRBV7-2
TGCAGTGCCCCTCGGAAACGGGAGCTAATGGGCGAGACCCAGTTCTTC | CSAPRKRELMGETQFF | - | - | TRBJ2-1 | TRBV20-1
TGTGCCAGCAGCGTTGGACAGAAACAATACGAGCAGTACTTC | CASSVGQKQYEQYF | few | - | TRBJ2-7 | TRBV9
TGTGCCATCCCGCCGGGGAACACTGAAGCTTTCTTT | CAIPPGNTEAFF | - | - | TRBJ1-1 | TRBV6-1
TGCAGCGCGACACACGGACAGAGCAACAATGAGCAGTTCTTC | CSATHGQSNNEQFF | - | - | TRBJ2-1 | TRBV29-1
TGTGCCAGCAGCTTTGTCCAGGGGGAAAAACTGTTTTTT | CASSFVQGEKLFF | - | - | TRBJ1-4 | TRBV13
TGCAGTGCTAGGCCGATGACTAGCGGGAGTTACTACGAGCAGTACTTC | CSARPMTSGSYYEQYF | few | TRBD2 | TRBJ2-7 | TRBV20-1
TGTGCCAGCAGTTTATCCACGACAGGGGATGCCCAGTACTTC | CASSLSTTGDAQYF | many | TRBD1 | TRBJ2-5 | TRBV12-3/TRBV12-4
TGCAGTGCTAGGACCGGGGGGGCCTCAGATACGCAGTATTTT | CSARTGGASDTQYF | - | TRBD2 | TRBJ2-3 | TRBV20-1
TGTGCCAGCAGTTTACAGGGACTAGTTCCCTACAATGAGCAGTTCTTC | CASSLQGLVPYNEQFF | - | TRBD2 | TRBJ2-1 | TRBV28
TGCAGTGCTAGAGTCCTGAGACTAGCGGGAGAGACCCAGTACTTC | CSARVLRLAGETQYF | - | TRBD2 | TRBJ2-5 | TRBV20-1
TGTGCCATCAGTGAGTCTAGGACTAGCGGGAGGAAAGAGACCCAGTACTTC | CAISESRTSGRKETQYF | once | TRBD2 | TRBJ2-5 | TRBV10-3
TGTGCCACCAGCAGATCTACACTCAGCTCCTACGAGCAGTACTTC | CATSRSTLSSYEQYF | - | - | TRBJ2-7 | TRBV15
TGTGCCAGCAGCTTAGCGCCGGGTGGAGAGACCCAGTACTTC | CASSLAPGGETQYF | - | - | TRBJ2-5 | TRBV7-2
TGTGCCAGCAGCTCCGCGCCGACCAGCACAGATACGCAGTATTTT | CASSSAPTSTDTQYF | few | - | TRBJ2-3 | TRBV7-2
TGTGCCAGCTGCGGGGATCTACAAGAGACCCAGTACTTC | CASCGDLQETQYF | - | - | TRBJ2-5 | TRBV12-3/TRBV12-4